This note documents a single T cell receptor beta chain sequence. About 0.45 to 1 ug RNA was reverse transcribed with random hexamers. Coverage of TCR beta CDR3 amplification by immunoSEQ multiplex PCR extended to 54 Vbeta and 13 Jbeta. TCRdb ran MiXCR on the immunoSEQ multiplex PCR reads and lists one entry per CDR3 protein. The sample has 80,000 or so distinct CDR3 sequences, approximately 93% seen once. The sample originates from a study of CD8 T cells in Susac syndrome. The sequenced target, TCR beta, came from blood CD8+ and CD4+ T cells. Negative isolation was used for CD8+ and CD4+ T cells and FACS enrichment for TEMRA cells. The CDR3 is 16 amino acids. With 5 bases clipped from V and 2 bases from J, the junction kept 10 bases outside the gene matches. From germline, CDR1 is SEHNR and CDR2 FQNEAQ (reference sequence).

This clonotype originated in a human donor with Susac syndrome. The V gene is TRBV7-9, the J gene TRBJ2-3, with TRBD1 matching 7 bases. The sequenced material came from CD8+ T cells from PBMCs. The CDR3 sequence is CASSQLRGTVTDTQYF. As DNA, the CDR3 is TGTGCCAGCAGCCAGCTTAGGGGGACAGTCACAGATACGCAGTATTTT.